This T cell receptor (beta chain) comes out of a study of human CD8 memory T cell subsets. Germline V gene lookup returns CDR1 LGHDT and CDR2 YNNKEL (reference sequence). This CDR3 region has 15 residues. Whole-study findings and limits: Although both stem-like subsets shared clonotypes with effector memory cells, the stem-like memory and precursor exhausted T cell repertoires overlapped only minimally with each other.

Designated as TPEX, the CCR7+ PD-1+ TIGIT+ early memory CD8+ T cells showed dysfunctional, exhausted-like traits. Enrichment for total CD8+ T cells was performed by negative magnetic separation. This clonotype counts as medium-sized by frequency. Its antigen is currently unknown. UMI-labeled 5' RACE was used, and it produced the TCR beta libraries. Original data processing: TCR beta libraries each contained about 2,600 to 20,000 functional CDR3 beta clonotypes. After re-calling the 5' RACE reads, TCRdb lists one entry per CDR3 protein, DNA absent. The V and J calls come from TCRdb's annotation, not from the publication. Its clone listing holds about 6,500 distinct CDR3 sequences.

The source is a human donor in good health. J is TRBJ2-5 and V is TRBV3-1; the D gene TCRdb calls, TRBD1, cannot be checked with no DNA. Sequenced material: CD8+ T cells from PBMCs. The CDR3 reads CASSLLRGPEAAQYF.